Below, 29 T cell receptor beta chains from the same sample are listed, as sequenced in a study of T cell repertoires in cytomegalovirus infection. TCRdb reanalysed the reads using MiXCR and keeps one entry per CDR3 protein. The repertoire holds approximately 1,000,000 distinct CDR3 sequences, with approximately 31% as singletons. Their specific antigens are unknown. The input for sequencing was cultured CD8+ T cells from PBMCs, taken from culture after CMV antigen stimulation. Receptor source: a human donor in good health (CMV status not recorded). Some clones in this sample may be carry-over from other donors' samples.

This sequence joins TRBV6-2 or TRBV6-3 and TRBJ2-7; D remains ambiguous. Germline V lookup: CDR1 MNHEY, CDR2 SVGEGT. V lost 0 bases to trimming and J lost 0 bases, with 6 bases between them. CDR3 size: 14 residues. CDR3 amino acids: CASSYSPSSYEQYF. The CDR3 DNA sequence: TGTGCCAGCAGTTACTCCCCATCCTCCTACGAGCAGTACTTC.

This clonotype was detected only once. J is TRBJ2-3 and V is TRBV12-3 or TRBV12-4; tentatively, D is TRBD2 (5 bases). This CDR3 region has 13 residues. Deletions cut 6 bases from V and 6 bases from J, with 13 bases between. CDR3 sequence reads: CASSYSVVDTQYF. Written as DNA, the CDR3 is TGTGCCAGCAGCTATAGCGTGGTGGATACGCAGTATTTT.

J is TRBJ2-1 and V is TRBV6-2 or TRBV6-3; TRBD2 matches at 10 bases. Trimming at V came to 6 bases and at J to 10 bases, leaving 6 bases not matched to a gene. CDR3 length equals 13 residues. In germline, CDR1 is MNHEY, CDR2 SVGEGT. CDR3 sequence reads: CASSYLTSGEQFF. CDR3 nucleotides: TGTGCCAGCAGCTACCTGACTAGCGGGGAGCAGTTCTTC.

This clonotype has a handful of counts. This chain uses TRBV6-2 or TRBV6-3 with TRBJ2-3, with D possibly TRBD2 on 7 matching bases. Trimming shortened V by 7 bases and J by 2 bases, and 13 bases separated the two germline ends. This CDR3 is built from 14 residues. In germline, CDR1 is MNHEY, CDR2 SVGEGT. The CDR3 nucleotides read TGTGCCAGCACCATGGGGGGGCACACAGATACGCAGTATTTT. The encoded protein is CASTMGGHTDTQYF.

This clonotype was picked up a small number of times. The gene calls are TRBV28 and TRBJ1-1; D is uncertain. Germline-derived CDR1 and CDR2 are MDHEN and SYDVKM. The CDR3 runs to 11 residues. V shed 8 bases and J shed 5 bases, with 9 bases lying between them. For the CDR3, the DNA is TGTGCCAGCGGCTCACGTACTGAAGCTTTCTTT. Translation: CASGSRTEAFF.

This rearrangement joins TRBV6-2 or TRBV6-3 to TRBJ2-2, with 16 bases aligning to TRBD2. J was trimmed by 0 bases and V by 0 bases; bases with no gene match: 10. CDR3 length: 22 residues. Looked up from germline, CDR1 is MNHEY and CDR2 is SVGEGT. The CDR3 bases are TGTGCCAGCAGTTACTCCCAAATGGGACTAGCGGGGGGGAACGCGAACACCGGGGAGCTGTTTTTT. This translates into CASSYSQMGLAGGNANTGELFF.

The genes are TRBV10-3 and TRBJ1-2, with D unresolved. The V end lost 11 bases, the J end lost 4 bases, and 17 bases lay between the germline ends. This CDR3 has 13 residues. Germline CDR1 is ENHRY and CDR2 is SYGVKD. DNA for the CDR3: TGTGCCTCCGGGGAAGGGTCTCTCTATGGCTACACCTTC. It codes for CASGEGSLYGYTF.

In its sample, this clonotype was seen many times. The V gene is TRBV28, the J gene TRBJ2-1; no reliable D call. Per the germline V gene, CDR1 is MDHEN and CDR2 is SYDVKM. There are 13 residues in the CDR3. V shed 4 bases and J shed 8 bases, with 12 bases lying between them. DNA for the CDR3: TGTGCCAGCAGTTACCAGCTAGACGATGAGCAGTTCTTC. It is translated as CASSYQLDDEQFF. Using reference TRBV28 and TRBJ2-1 for the parts outside the CDR3, the full variable domain is DVKVTQSSRYLVKRTGEKVFLECVQDMDHENMFWYRQDPGLGLRLIYFSYDVKMKEKGDIPEGYSVSREKKERFSLILESASTNQTSMYLCASSYQLDDEQFFGPGTRLTVL.

V and J are TRBV5-1 and TRBJ2-7; possibly TRBD2 for D (5 bases). The CDR3 has 15 amino acids. Germline lookup yields CDR1 SGHRS and CDR2 YFSETQ. Trimming took 4 bases from V and 5 from J, leaving 19 bases between them. This chain's CDR3 is CASSAREGNTHEQYV. CDR3 coding DNA: TGCGCCAGCAGCGCCCGCGAGGGTAACACCCACGAGCAGTACGTC.

This clonotype has only a few counts. The V and J genes are TRBV19 and TRBJ1-5, with D perhaps matching TRBD1 (6 bases). This CDR3 spans 15 amino acids. Per germline, CDR1 LNHDA and CDR2 SQIVND (reference sequence). Between the trimmed V and J ends, which lost 4 bases and 5 bases, there was a span of 15 bases. In DNA form, the CDR3 reads TGTGCCAGTAGTAAGGTCCGGGACACCGATCAGCCCCAGCATTTT. Translated, it gives CASSKVRDTDQPQHF.

This clonotype was seen only a few times. The genes are TRBV11-2 and TRBJ2-7, with 10 positions matching TRBD2. Losses at the gene ends were 5 bases for V and 2 bases for J; bases not matched to a gene: 6. Germline CDR1 is SGHAT and CDR2 is FQNNGV. This CDR3 is built from 15 residues. The CDR3 region is CASSLWTSGPYEQYV. As DNA, the CDR3 is TGTGCCAGCAGCCTCTGGACTAGCGGACCCTACGAGCAGTACGTC.

This clonotype was seen repeatedly, ten times or more. The genes are TRBV12-5 and TRBJ1-4; TRBD1 aligns across 7 bases. CDR3 length equals 14 residues. Germline trimming cut 7 bases from V and 4 bases from J; bases unmatched to any gene: 6. Germline loops: CDR1 LGHNT, CDR2 FRNRAP. CDR3 sequence: CASVPGTDNEKLFF. The CDR3 DNA reads TGTGCTAGTGTCCCCGGGACAGATAATGAAAAACTGTTTTTT.

This clonotype appeared many times. This CDR3 is CASSFLTSGGRFSYNEQFF. The CDR3 region has the DNA TGTGCCAGCAGTTTCCTGACTAGCGGGGGCCGGTTCTCCTACAATGAGCAGTTCTTC. The chain employs TRBV12-3 or TRBV12-4 and TRBJ2-1; 12 bases align to TRBD2. The CDR3 runs to 19 residues. V dropped 3 bases and J dropped 0; count of bases not matched to a gene: 9.

This clonotype was found many times. V usage is TRBV24-1 and J usage is TRBJ2-1; 8 positions match TRBD1. Germline CDR1 reads KGHDR; CDR2 reads SFDVKD. The CDR3 length is 16 residues. V was pared by 4 bases and J by 7 bases, with 11 bases of the junction left unmatched. CDR3 protein: CATSESRTGRLNEQFF. The CDR3 coding sequence is TGTGCCACCAGTGAATCCCGGACAGGGAGGTTAAATGAGCAGTTCTTC.

A remark on this clonotype: Given a much more abundant clone one base away, this may be a read error. CDR3 in DNA: TGTGCCAGCAGTGCTCCGGGTGGAGAAAAACTGTTTTTT. This sequence encodes CASSAPGGEKLFF. The chain uses TRBV27 and TRBJ1-4; D unresolved. CDR1 is MNHEY and CDR2 is SMNVEV in the germline V gene (reference sequence). Trimming took 5 bases from V and 8 from J, leaving 12 bases between them. The length of the CDR3 is 13 residues.

The chain is built from TRBV6-8 and TRBJ1-4; D not resolved. The germline CDR1 and CDR2 sequences are MNHGY and SAAAGT. The CDR3 extends over 16 amino acids. Trimming shortened V by 0 bases and J by 3 bases, and 11 bases separated the two germline ends. The CDR3 protein is CASSYSFAGPNEKLFF. The CDR3 DNA sequence: TGTGCCAGCAGTTACTCGTTTGCAGGACCTAATGAAAAACTGTTTTTT.

V usage is TRBV9 and J usage is TRBJ2-3; 9 bases fit TRBD2. Trimming cost V 0 bases and J 1 base; bases outside gene matches: 12. The CDR3 is made up of 19 amino acids. Germline CDR1 and CDR2: SGDLS and YYNGEE. CDR3 DNA: TGTGCCAGCAGCGTAGACCCCTGGGGGCGGGGGGGCCGCACAGATACGCAGTATTTT. It yields the protein CASSVDPWGRGGRTDTQYF.

The chain links TRBV20-1 to TRBJ2-2, with 8 bases matching TRBD2. Germline loops: CDR1 DFQATT, CDR2 SNEGSKA (reference sequence). This CDR3 region has 16 residues. With V trimmed by 1 base and J by 0 bases, 4 bases remained unmatched. CDR3 in DNA: TGCAGTGCTAGAGCCCCGGGGGGGGCGAACACCGGGGAGCTGTTTTTT. Translation: CSARAPGGANTGELFF.

This clonotype was detected only a few times. V and J are TRBV28 and TRBJ2-2; maybe TRBD1 (5 bases). CDR3 length: 18 residues. CDR1 and CDR2 (germline): MDHEN, SYDVKM. V shed 3 bases and J shed 1 base, with 18 bases lying between them. CDR3 sequence: CASSFLTVGTLNTGELFF. CDR3 in DNA: TGTGCCAGCAGTTTTCTGACAGTTGGAACCCTGAACACCGGGGAGCTGTTTTTT.

The CDR3 here is CASSQGGALVEQFF. The DNA for the CDR3 is TGTGCCAGCAGTCAGGGGGGGGCCCTAGTTGAGCAGTTCTTC. V and J are TRBV12-3 or TRBV12-4 and TRBJ2-1; D tentatively fits TRBD1 or TRBD2 (7 bases each). CDR3 length: 14 amino acids. V was clipped by 5 bases and J by 9 bases, with 17 bases between them.

This chain links TRBV24-1 with TRBJ1-2; the match to TRBD1 covers 7 bases. Trimming removed 6 bases from V and 6 bases from J; junction bases left unmatched: 6. This CDR3 comprises 13 residues. Germline V gene data show CDR1 as KGHDR and CDR2 as SFDVKD. The CDR3 nucleotides are TGTGCCACCAGTTACGGGACAGTTGATGGCTACACCTTC. Translation gives CATSYGTVDGYTF.

In this sample, this clonotype turned up a few times. CDR3 sequence (DNA): TGTGCCAGCAGTGAAGCGTACAGGGAACTTAACGAGCAGTACTTC. Protein: CASSEAYRELNEQYF. The V call is TRBV2, the J call TRBJ2-7, with D possibly being TRBD1 (6 bases). The CDR3 length is 15 residues. V lost 0 bases, J lost 5 bases, and 14 bases lay in between. Germline lookup yields CDR1 SNHLY and CDR2 FYNNEI.

This clonotype was counted at least ten times. The J gene is TRBJ1-3, the V gene TRBV7-9; no clear D. The CDR3 extends over 16 amino acids. Per the germline V gene, CDR1 is SEHNR and CDR2 is FQNEAQ (reference sequence). V was shortened by 3 bases and J by 4 bases, with 16 bases between the two germline ends. The CDR3 nucleotides are TGTGCCAGCAGCTTTACTACGGGTGTATCGGGAAACACCATATATTTT. Residues: CASSFTTGVSGNTIYF.

In the case of this clonotype: A read error may explain this, as a much larger clone is one base away. The chain is built from TRBV7-9 and TRBJ2-7; tentative D call: TRBD2 (6 bases). Germline V gene data show CDR1 as SEHNR and CDR2 as FQNEAQ (reference sequence). This CDR3 is built from 14 residues. CDR3 in amino acids: CAWRGPRRGDEQYV. As DNA, the CDR3 is TGTGCTTGGCGGGGCCCCAGACGAGGGGACGAGCAGTACGTC.

The chain links TRBV20-1 to TRBJ2-5, with TRBD2 matching 8 bases. CDR1 DFQATT and CDR2 SNEGSKA come from the germline V gene (reference sequence). The CDR3 totals 14 residues. Germline trimming cut 4 bases from V and 0 bases from J; bases unmatched to any gene: 4. The CDR3 protein is CSANERGYQETQYF. DNA of the CDR3: TGCAGTGCTAACGAGCGGGGGTACCAAGAGACCCAGTACTTC.

In its sample, this clonotype was seen once. V gene TRBV6-5 combines with J gene TRBJ1-2; weak D call: TRBD1 (5 bases). Germline V gene lookup returns CDR1 MNHEY and CDR2 SVGAGI. The CDR3 is 16 residues long. Trimming took 7 bases from V and 0 from J, leaving 18 bases between them. The CDR3 DNA reads TGTGCCAGCACTGACGGGGCGACATTAGCTAACTATGGCTACACCTTC. This translates into CASTDGATLANYGYTF.

The J gene is TRBJ2-1, the V gene TRBV5-5; 9 bases map to TRBD2. There are 18 residues in the CDR3. Germline V lookup: CDR1 SGHKS, CDR2 YYEKEE (reference sequence). J lost 0 bases, V lost 4 bases, and 11 bases had no gene match. The CDR3 spells CASSPDGLALSSYNEQFF. The DNA for the CDR3 is TGTGCCAGCAGCCCTGATGGACTAGCGCTATCCTCCTACAATGAGCAGTTCTTC.

V gene TRBV24-1 combines with J gene TRBJ2-1, with D uncertain. There are 13 residues in the CDR3. Germline V gives CDR1 KGHDR, CDR2 SFDVKD. The ends were cut back, 7 bases at V and 0 bases at J, with 6 bases in the middle. The CDR3 protein is CATSPSSYNEQFF. CDR3 sequence (DNA): TGTGCCACCAGCCCGAGCTCCTACAATGAGCAGTTCTTC.

The sample holds a few counts of this clonotype. This chain connects TRBV19 to TRBJ2-1; possible D gene TRBD2, 6 bases. Between the trimmed V and J ends, which lost 3 bases and 1 base, there was a span of 7 bases. There are 14 residues in the CDR3. Looked up from germline, CDR1 is LNHDA and CDR2 is SQIVND (reference sequence). CDR3 nucleotide sequence: TGTGCCAGTAGTATGGGGAGGTCCTACAATGAGCAGTTCTTC. Translation: CASSMGRSYNEQFF.